These T cell receptor beta chains were read from a single sample in a study of blood T cells in healthy people across ages. In TCRdb, the 5' RACE reads were re-called with MiXCR into one record per CDR3 protein. Among roughly 900,000 distinct CDR3 sequences, around 48% were seen once, and the ten largest hold 13%. The sample taken for sequencing was blood. The receptors derive from a man younger than 45 in good health. Each CDR3 is given with its conserved first and last residue. D genes are given only for firm matches. The listing skips clone size in some rows; elsewhere it reads once, few, many or a size class.

>.|TRBJ2-6|.|17|TRBV24-1
CATSERITGTGANVLTF
TGTGCCACCAGTGAGCGAATTACAGGGACTGGGGCCAACGTCCTGACTTTC
>.|TRBJ2-1|.|12|TRBV5-1
CASSLGDRMGFF
TGCGCCAGCAGCTTGGGCGACAGAATGGGGTTCTTC
>.|TRBJ2-5|.|11|TRBV12-3/TRBV12-4
CASSLTPTQYF
TGTGCCAGCAGTTTAACGCCGACCCAGTACTTC
>.|TRBJ2-3|many|13|TRBV6-1
CASNKDEAGTQYF
TGTGCCAGCAACAAAGATGAGGCCGGTACGCAGTATTTT
>.|TRBJ2-7|few|16|TRBV4-3
CASSLSGTLPPYEQYF
TGCGCCAGCAGCCTTAGCGGCACACTGCCCCCCTACGAGCAGTACTTC
>TRBD1|TRBJ1-2|.|16|TRBV7-9
CASSLALTTGNYGYTF
TGTGCCAGCAGCTTAGCCCTGACGACAGGGAACTATGGCTACACCTTC
>.|TRBJ1-2|.|16|TRBV7-9
CASSLQGANANYGYTF
TGTGCCAGCAGCCTACAAGGAGCCAATGCGAACTATGGCTACACCTTC
>.|TRBJ2-3|.|13|TRBV10-3
CAIRDPLADTQYF
TGTGCCATCAGGGACCCGCTGGCAGATACGCAGTATTTT
>TRBD2|TRBJ2-3|few|14|TRBV29-1
CSVQAGAYTDTQYF
TGCAGCGTTCAAGCGGGGGCCTACACAGATACGCAGTATTTT
>.|TRBJ1-2|.|15|TRBV6-4
CASSRNPTANYGYTF
TGTGCCAGCAGCCGAAACCCGACAGCTAACTATGGCTACACCTTC
>TRBD1|TRBJ2-7|.|15|TRBV4-1
CASSQVGTGGYEQYF
TGCGCCAGCAGCCAAGTAGGGACAGGCGGCTACGAGCAGTACTTC
>.|TRBJ2-7|.|14|TRBV7-9
CASSFSVTYYEQYF
TGTGCCAGCAGCTTCTCCGTGACGTACTACGAGCAGTACTTC
>.|TRBJ2-1|few|16|TRBV4-1
CASSQMGRSSYNEQFF
TGCGCCAGCAGCCAAATGGGACGCAGCTCCTACAATGAGCAGTTCTTC
>.|TRBJ2-5|.|15|TRBV18
CASSLEGGYQETQYF
TGTGCCAGCTCACTGGAGGGGGGGTACCAAGAGACCCAGTACTTC
>.|TRBJ1-2|few|14|TRBV7-2
CASSLGTDYYGYTF
TGTGCCAGCAGCTTAGGGACAGACTATTATGGCTACACCTTC
>TRBD1|TRBJ1-2|.|15|TRBV6-2/TRBV6-3
CASSYSGTGNYGYTF
TGTGCCAGCAGTTACTCCGGGACAGGCAACTATGGCTACACCTTC